The clone carrying this TCR beta chain has only a few counts. The data were obtained in a study of blood T cell repertoires in COVID-19. Overall study context: T cells, B-cell-depleted T cells, or PBMCs supplied cDNA or gDNA.

Authors' data handling: Cell counts per sample came from amplifying reference gene primers. The method was immunoSEQ multiplex PCR; TCRdb's version includes in-frame clones alone and lacks a portion of them. The DNA was the basis for D and trimming; V, J and clone size are from that table. The sample has around 85,000 clones, 87% seen once; the top ten hold less than 6.5%. CDR3 length equals 18 residues. J gave up 1 base and V 6 bases, and 15 bases lay outside the gene matches. Germline assignment: CDR1 LGHDT and CDR2 YNNKEL (reference sequence). The chain is built from TRBV3-1 (or the pseudogene TRBV3-2) and TRBJ1-1; 9 nucleotides align to TRBD1. The receptor comes from a man in his fifties or sixties with acute or convalescent COVID-19. Specimen: peripheral blood. This CDR3 reads CASSPPGQGYLGNTEAFF. DNA of the CDR3: TGTGCCAGCAGTCCCCCGGGACAGGGTTATTTAGGGAACACTGAAGCTTTCTTT.